There are a few counts of the clone carrying this T cell receptor beta chain. The antigen remains undetermined. This sample was included in a study of blood T cells in healthy people across ages. Study overall: About one barcoded beta molecule per two T cells was the capture yield of template switching.

V lost 3 bases, J lost 3 bases, and 5 bases stayed unmatched. This CDR3 has 15 residues. Study-wide findings and caveats: Older age went with lower TCR beta diversity per million T cells, in a roughly linear way.

With a J-beta primer mix and a sample-barcoded 5' primer, a second PCR ran about 7 to 12 cycles. Every sample produced at least 3 million CDR3-containing paired-end reads. TCRdb re-called the 5' RACE reads through MiXCR, storing one row per CDR3 protein. The sample yields 980,000 or so distinct CDR3 sequences, roughly 50% seen once. The sample taken for sequencing was blood. The rearrangement uses TRBV12-3 or TRBV12-4 and TRBJ1-5; TRBD1 agrees at 7 bases. The clonotype comes from a man aged 25 to 40 in good health. This chain's CDR3 is CASSFGGTVNQPQHF. The CDR3 DNA reads as TGTGCCAGCAGTTTTGGCGGGACAGTCAATCAGCCCCAGCATTTT.